The 15 T cell receptor beta chains given below trace back to one sample, sequenced in a study of regulatory T cells in long-lasting Graves disease. Libraries of TCR beta came from iRepertoire HTBI primers plus Arm-PCR of CDR3 regions. MiXCR, run by TCRdb on the multiplex PCR reads, gives a single entry per CDR3 protein. Of roughly 470,000 distinct CDR3 sequences listed, around 21% are singletons. Regarding time point: persistent/refractory GD, antithyroid drugs over 5 years with positive TRAb. Construction of the TCR library relied on RNA isolated from PBMCs. Material: peripheral blood mononuclear cells (PBMCs), obtained when the disease was refractory, from a patient treated with antithyroid drugs. The receptors shown here come from a female donor with Graves disease.

Concerning this clonotype itself: An end of the junction does not agree with germline; a read error may underlie this. The chain has TRBV19 and TRBJ1-5; the match to TRBD1 covers 9 bases. Germline lookup yields CDR1 LNHDA and CDR2 SQIVND (reference sequence). This CDR3 is 16 amino acids long. The CDR3 DNA follows: TGTCCCAGTAGTAACTGGACAGGGGAGGGCAATCAGCCCCAGCATTTT. It yields the protein CPSSNWTGEGNQPQHF. The full variable domain, in which reference TRBV19 and TRBJ1-5 provide the parts outside the CDR3, is DGGITQSPKYLFRKEGQNVTLSCEQNLNHDAMYWYRQDPGQGLRLIYYSQIVNDFQKGDIAEGYSVSREKKESFPLTVTSAQKNPTAFYLCPSSNWTGEGNQPQHFGDGTRLSIL.

This clonotype appeared many times. The chain couples TRBV3-1 to TRBJ2-5, with D maybe TRBD1 (6 bases). Per the germline V gene, CDR1 is LGHDT and CDR2 is YNNKEL (reference sequence). The V end lost 4 bases, the J end lost 2 bases, and 11 bases lay between the germline ends. This CDR3 has 14 residues. The CDR3, as DNA: TGTGCCAGCAGCCCCCACAGGGCACAAGAGACCCAGTACTTC. Amino acid sequence: CASSPHRAQETQYF.

In this sample, this clonotype turned up many times. The chain is built from TRBV27 and TRBJ2-1, with 9 nucleotides matching TRBD1. CDR1 is MNHEY, CDR2 SMNVEV, per germline (reference sequence). The V gene end was trimmed by 5 bases and the J gene end by 3 bases; junction bases not matched to a gene: 5. The CDR3 has 15 amino acids. The CDR3 here is CASSPGQGGYNEQFF. CDR3 in DNA: TGTGCCAGCAGTCCGGGACAGGGAGGCTACAATGAGCAGTTCTTC.

The table lists this clonotype with many counts. The chain has TRBV6-1 and TRBJ2-5, with 9 bases matching TRBD1. The germline gives CDR1 MNHNS, CDR2 SASEGT. V was clipped by 11 bases and J by 4 bases; unmatched bases: 8. This CDR3 has 13 residues. DNA for the CDR3: TGTGCCGGCGAGCACAGGGGGCGAGAGACCCAGTACTTC. Translated: CAGEHRGRETQYF.

This clonotype was found many times. This may arise from a read error, as a much more abundant clone is one base away. V is TRBV6-5 and J is TRBJ2-7, with 13 bases that match TRBD2. Germline assignment: CDR1 MNHEY and CDR2 SVGAGI. The CDR3 length is 15 residues. Trimming took 4 bases from V and 3 from J; bases not matched to a gene: 3. The CDR3: CASSWTSGSFYEQYF. The CDR3, as DNA: TGTGCCAGCAGTTGGACTAGCGGGAGCTTCTACGAGCAGTACTTC.

Here the CDR3 reads CASSQEDPGEGNTIYF. The CDR3 nucleotides read TGCGCCAGCAGCCAAGAAGACCCAGGGGAGGGAAACACCATATATTTT. The chain carries TRBV4-1 and TRBJ1-3; tentatively, D is TRBD1 (6 bases). V was cut by 0 bases and J by 4 bases, with 13 bases left in between. CDR1 is MGHRA and CDR2 is YSYEKL in the germline V gene. This CDR3 comprises 16 residues.

This clonotype was seen a few times. The chain carries TRBV7-9 and TRBJ2-5; the D is unclear. The germline V and J ends were trimmed by 2 bases and 5 bases, with 9 bases remaining between them. This CDR3 is built from 13 residues. From germline, CDR1 is SEHNR and CDR2 FQNEAQ (reference sequence). The CDR3 protein is CASSLPLWETQYF. Here the CDR3 DNA reads TGTGCCAGCAGCTTACCCCTGTGGGAGACCCAGTACTTC.

This chain joins TRBV7-8 and TRBJ2-6; D is tentatively TRBD1 or TRBD2 (7 bases each). Trimming left V 6 bases short and J 1 base short, with 16 bases between. Germline CDR1 reads SGHVS; CDR2 reads FQNEAQ. The CDR3 contains 17 residues. The CDR3 is CASRTRGGLSGANVLTF. Written as DNA, the CDR3 is TGTGCCAGCAGAACCAGGGGGGGCCTATCTGGGGCCAACGTCCTGACTTTC.

This clonotype was counted a few times. J is TRBJ2-7 and V is TRBV19; 9 nucleotides match TRBD2. The CDR3 runs to 15 residues. Germline CDR1 and CDR2: LNHDA and SQIVND (reference sequence). J gave up 6 bases and V 4 bases, and 10 bases lay outside the gene matches. The CDR3 DNA reads as TGTGCCAGTAGTACCGCGGGACTAGCCCTGGGCGAGCAGTACTTC. This gives the protein CASSTAGLALGEQYF. The full variable domain, rest sourced from reference TRBV19 and TRBJ2-7, is DGGITQSPKYLFRKEGQNVTLSCEQNLNHDAMYWYRQDPGQGLRLIYYSQIVNDFQKGDIAEGYSVSREKKESFPLTVTSAQKNPTAFYLCASSTAGLALGEQYFGPGTRLTVT.

This clonotype has a handful of counts. The J gene is TRBJ2-2, the V gene TRBV7-2, with 10 bases aligning to TRBD1. This CDR3 is 16 amino acids long. The ends lost 3 bases at V and 3 bases at J; junction bases unmatched: 4. Per the germline V gene, CDR1 is SGHTA and CDR2 is FQGNSA. The CDR3: CASSLRQGAHTGELFF. For the CDR3, the DNA is TGTGCCAGCAGCTTGAGACAGGGGGCGCACACCGGGGAGCTGTTTTTT.

In its sample, this clonotype was seen a few times. The genes are TRBV12-3 or TRBV12-4 and TRBJ1-1, with 8 bases identical to TRBD1. The CDR3 spans 14 residues. The ends lost 4 bases at V and 5 bases at J; junction bases unmatched: 6. The CDR3 here is CASSSTGGRTEAFF. Written as DNA, the CDR3 is TGTGCCAGCAGTTCCACAGGGGGTCGAACTGAAGCTTTCTTT.

V is TRBV6-2 or TRBV6-3 and J is TRBJ1-2; D unresolved. The germline V gene has CDR1 MNHEY and CDR2 SVGEGT. Trimming took 5 bases from V and 4 from J, leaving 11 bases between them. The CDR3 loop spans 13 amino acids. The CDR3 reads CASSEERTYGYTF. The CDR3 DNA reads as TGTGCCAGCAGTGAAGAACGGACCTATGGCTACACCTTC.

The rearrangement uses TRBV4-1 and TRBJ1-2, with TRBD1 identical over 7 bases. J lost 2 bases, V lost 2 bases, and 5 bases had no gene match. CDR1 is MGHRA, CDR2 YSYEKL, per germline. The CDR3 loop spans 15 amino acids. The CDR3, as DNA: TGCGCCAGCAGCCAAAGGGCGACAGGGAACTATGGCTACACCTTC. It specifies CASSQRATGNYGYTF.

Ten or more counts support this clonotype. This chain joins TRBV25-1 and TRBJ2-5, with D perhaps TRBD1 (6 bases). The V end was cut by 6 bases, the J end by 1 base, with 12 bases between. The germline V gene encodes CDR1 MGHDK and CDR2 SYGVNS. The CDR3 runs to 14 residues. The CDR3 region is CASRAPDSQETQYF. The CDR3 region has the DNA TGTGCCAGCAGGGCTCCGGACAGCCAAGAGACCCAGTACTTC.

This clonotype was recorded a few times. The CDR3 DNA is TGCGCCAGCAGCACGGGACAGGTGAACACTGAAGCTTTCTTT. Translated: CASSTGQVNTEAFF. The V and J genes are TRBV5-1 and TRBJ1-1, with 8 positions matching TRBD1. J was trimmed by 0 bases and V by 4 bases; bases with no gene match: 2. Germline-derived CDR1 and CDR2 are SGHRS and YFSETQ. The CDR3 runs 14 residues. Full variable domain (outside the CDR3, taken from reference TRBV5-1 and TRBJ1-1): KAGVTQTPRYLIKTRGQQVTLSCSPISGHRSVSWYQQTPGQGLQFLFEYFSETQRNKGNFPGRFSGRQFSNSRSEMNVSTLELGDSALYLCASSTGQVNTEAFFGQGTRLTVV.